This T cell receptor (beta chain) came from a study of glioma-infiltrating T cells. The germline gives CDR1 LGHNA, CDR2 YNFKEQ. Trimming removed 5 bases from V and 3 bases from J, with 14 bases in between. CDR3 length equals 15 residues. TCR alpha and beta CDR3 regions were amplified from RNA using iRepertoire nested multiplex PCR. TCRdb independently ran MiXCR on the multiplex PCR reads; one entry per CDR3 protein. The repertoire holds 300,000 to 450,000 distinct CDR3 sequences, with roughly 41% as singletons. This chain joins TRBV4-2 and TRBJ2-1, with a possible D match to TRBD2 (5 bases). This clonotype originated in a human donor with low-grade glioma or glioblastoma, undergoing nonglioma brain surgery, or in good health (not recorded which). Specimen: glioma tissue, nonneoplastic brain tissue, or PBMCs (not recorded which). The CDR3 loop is CASSLRGYVYNEQFF. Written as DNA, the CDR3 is TGTGCCAGCAGCTTGCGCGGGTACGTCTACAATGAGCAGTTCTTC.